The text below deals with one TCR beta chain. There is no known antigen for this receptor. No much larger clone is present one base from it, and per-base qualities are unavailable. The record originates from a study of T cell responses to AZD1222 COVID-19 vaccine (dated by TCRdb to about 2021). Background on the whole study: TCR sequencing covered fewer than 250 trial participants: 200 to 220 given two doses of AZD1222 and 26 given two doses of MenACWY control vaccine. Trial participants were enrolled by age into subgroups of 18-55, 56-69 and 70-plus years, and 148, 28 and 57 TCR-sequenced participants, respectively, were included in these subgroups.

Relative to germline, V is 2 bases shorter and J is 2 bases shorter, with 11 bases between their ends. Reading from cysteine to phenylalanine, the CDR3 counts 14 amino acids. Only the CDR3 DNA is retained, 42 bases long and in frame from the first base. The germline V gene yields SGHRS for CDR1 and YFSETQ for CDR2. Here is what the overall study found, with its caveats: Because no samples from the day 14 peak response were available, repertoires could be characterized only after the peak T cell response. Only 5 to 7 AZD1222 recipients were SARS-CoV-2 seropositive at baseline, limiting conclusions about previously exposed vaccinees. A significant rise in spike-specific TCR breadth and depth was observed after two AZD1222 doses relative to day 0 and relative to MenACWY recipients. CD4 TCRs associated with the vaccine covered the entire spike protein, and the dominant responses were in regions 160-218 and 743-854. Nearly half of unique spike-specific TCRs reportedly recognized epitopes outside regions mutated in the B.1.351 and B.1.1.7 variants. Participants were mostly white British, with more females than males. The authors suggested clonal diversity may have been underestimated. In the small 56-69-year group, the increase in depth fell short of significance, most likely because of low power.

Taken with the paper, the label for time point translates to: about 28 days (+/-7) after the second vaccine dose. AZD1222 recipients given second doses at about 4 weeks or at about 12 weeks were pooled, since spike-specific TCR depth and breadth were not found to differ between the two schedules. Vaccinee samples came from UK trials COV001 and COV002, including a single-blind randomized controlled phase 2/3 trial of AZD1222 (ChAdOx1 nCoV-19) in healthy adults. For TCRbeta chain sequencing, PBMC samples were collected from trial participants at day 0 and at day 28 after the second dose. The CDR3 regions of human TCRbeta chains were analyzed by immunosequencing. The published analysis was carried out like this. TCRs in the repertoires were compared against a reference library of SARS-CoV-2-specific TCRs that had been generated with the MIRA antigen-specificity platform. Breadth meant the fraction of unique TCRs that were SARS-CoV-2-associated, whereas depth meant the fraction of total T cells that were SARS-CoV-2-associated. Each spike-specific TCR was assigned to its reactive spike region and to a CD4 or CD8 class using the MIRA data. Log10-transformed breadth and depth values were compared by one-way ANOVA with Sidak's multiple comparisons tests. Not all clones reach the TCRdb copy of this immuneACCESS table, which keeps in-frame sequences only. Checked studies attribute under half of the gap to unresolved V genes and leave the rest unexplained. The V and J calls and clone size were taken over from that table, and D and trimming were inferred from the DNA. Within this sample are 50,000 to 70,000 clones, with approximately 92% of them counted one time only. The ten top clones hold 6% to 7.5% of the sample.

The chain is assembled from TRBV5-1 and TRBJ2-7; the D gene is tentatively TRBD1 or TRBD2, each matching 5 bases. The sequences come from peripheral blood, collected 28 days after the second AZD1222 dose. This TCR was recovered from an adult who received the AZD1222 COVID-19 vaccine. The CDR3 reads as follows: CASSFSGRTYEQYF. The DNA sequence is TGCGCCAGCAGCTTTTCGGGACGGACCTACGAGCAGTACTTC.